The next 25 T cell receptor beta chains were all read from a single sample in a study of Ad26.COV2.S vaccination and SARS-CoV-2 variants. Treatment: some 20 received Ad26.COV2.S at low or high dose, single or two shots; several received placebo; per-sample allocation not given. Following the first vaccine or placebo injection, samples were taken on day 63. Profiled with immunoSEQ multiplex PCR; TCRdb holds only in-frame clones, not every one. This table holds some 520,000 clones, approximately 88% found once. This material consisted of peripheral blood, taken in a trial of Ad26.COV2.S vaccine versus placebo. These receptors all come from a person between 18 and 65 years old who received the Ad26.COV2.S COVID-19 vaccine or a placebo.

The gene calls are TRBV12-3 or TRBV12-4 and TRBJ2-1; either TRBD1 or TRBD2 may supply D (5 bases each). V lost 6 bases, J lost 10 bases, and 13 bases lay in between. The CDR3 extends over 12 amino acids. For the CDR3, the DNA is TGTGCCAGCAGCTTCACCGGGACGGAGCAGTTCTTC. This codes for CASSFTGTEQFF.

This chain uses TRBV30 with TRBJ1-3; D is undetermined. Germline values: CDR1 GTSNPN, CDR2 SVGIG (reference sequence). V gave up 0 bases and J gave up 2 bases, with 8 bases separating them. The CDR3 is 14 amino acids. The CDR3 coding sequence is TGTGCCTGGAGTGTGATCGGAACTGGAAACACCATATATTTT. Protein: CAWSVIGTGNTIYF.

This chain uses TRBV27 with TRBJ2-2, with 10 nucleotides matching TRBD2. The CDR3 contains 16 residues. Germline lookup yields CDR1 MNHEY and CDR2 SMNVEV (reference sequence). V trimming: 8 bases; J trimming: 5 bases; junction bases outside the gene matches: 11. The CDR3 bases are TGTGCCAGCCGTGGCGCTAGCGGGAGATCGACCGGGGAGCTGTTTTTT. Protein product: CASRGASGRSTGELFF.

The CDR3 DNA reads TGTGCCTGGAGTGTAAGGGGACAGCGCAATACGCAGTATTTT. As protein: CAWSVRGQRNTQYF. J is TRBJ2-3 and V is TRBV30; 7 bases are a match to TRBD1. The CDR3 is 14 residues long. Trimming at V came to 0 bases and at J to 7 bases, leaving 7 bases not matched to a gene. Germline V gene lookup returns CDR1 GTSNPN and CDR2 SVGIG (reference sequence). The variable domain in full, completed from reference TRBV30 and TRBJ2-3, reads SQTIHQWPATLVQPVGSPLSLECTVEGTSNPNLYWYRQAAGRGLQLLFYSVGIGQISSEVPQNLSASRPQDRQFILSSKKLLLSDSGFYLCAWSVRGQRNTQYFGPGTRLTVL.

This clone was picked up one time. The J gene is TRBJ2-5, the V gene TRBV28; weak D call: TRBD1 (6 bases). Germline-derived CDR1 and CDR2 are MDHEN and SYDVKM. There are 13 residues in the CDR3. V was trimmed by 5 bases and J by 7 bases, leaving 14 bases between them. The DNA of the CDR3 is TGTGCCAGCAGTGGACAGAGGATGGGGACCCAGTACTTC. Translated, it gives CASSGQRMGTQYF.

Only one count was recorded for this clone. This chain links TRBV28 with TRBJ2-7; D is uncertain. V shed 5 bases and J shed 4 bases, with 18 bases lying between them. Germline V gene data show CDR1 as MDHEN and CDR2 as SYDVKM. There are 15 residues in the CDR3. As DNA, the CDR3 is TGTGCCAGCAGTGAAACAACGGCAGTGACTTACGAGCAGTACTTC. Protein product: CASSETTAVTYEQYF.

The chain carries TRBV28 and TRBJ2-7, with unresolved D. CDR3 length equals 14 residues. CDR1 and CDR2 (germline): MDHEN, SYDVKM. Deletions cut 3 bases from V and 0 bases from J, with 9 bases between. The CDR3 is CASSLAGPSYEQYF. The CDR3 DNA is TGTGCCAGCAGTTTGGCCGGACCCTCCTACGAGCAGTACTTC.

This chain connects TRBV28 to TRBJ1-3; D unresolved. V was cut by 5 bases and J by 4 bases, with 15 bases left in between. This CDR3 spans 15 amino acids. The germline gives CDR1 MDHEN, CDR2 SYDVKM. The CDR3 coding sequence is TGTGCCAGCAGTCCCCATGCTGTGCCCGGAAACACCATATATTTT. Its protein product is CASSPHAVPGNTIYF.

This clone showed up just a few times. V is TRBV4-2 and J is TRBJ1-2; D perhaps matches TRBD1 (6 bases). Trimming shortened V by 6 bases and J by 7 bases, and 21 bases separated the two germline ends. Germline CDR1 is LGHNA and CDR2 is YNFKEQ. The CDR3 length is 15 residues. The CDR3 protein is CASRRSDGTTGGYTF. CDR3 DNA: TGTGCCAGCAGACGATCAGACGGGACAACGGGTGGCTACACCTTC.

The J gene is TRBJ1-6, the V gene TRBV30, with a tentative D call TRBD1 (5 bases). The CDR3 totals 14 residues. V shed 0 bases and J shed 8 bases, with 11 bases lying between them. Germline CDR1 GTSNPN, CDR2 SVGIG (reference sequence). This CDR3 reads CAWSVATVHSPLHF. The CDR3 bases are TGTGCCTGGAGTGTCGCGACAGTTCATTCACCCCTCCACTTT.

This clone has only a few counts. The chain is built from TRBV6-6 and TRBJ2-1, with no clear D. Trimming removed 0 bases at V and 1 base at J, with 10 bases between. The CDR3 covers 16 residues. CDR1 and CDR2 from the germline V gene are MNHNY and SVGAGI (reference sequence). The CDR3 nucleotides are TGTGCCAGCAGTTACTCGACGGAGCTTTCCTACAATGAGCAGTTCTTC. Translated, it gives CASSYSTELSYNEQFF.

Notes on this clone: This sample also contains other DNA sequences that code for the same CDR3. The V call is TRBV11-3, the J call TRBJ2-3; 9 bases fit TRBD1. This CDR3 contains 15 residues. Trimming took 5 bases from V and 0 from J; bases not matched to a gene: 3. Looked up from germline, CDR1 is SGHNT and CDR2 is YENEEA. The CDR3 protein is CASSPGTGSTDTQYF. The CDR3 DNA is TGTGCCAGCAGCCCCGGGACAGGGAGCACAGATACGCAGTATTTT. The variable domain in full, with the rest retrieved from reference TRBV11-3 and TRBJ2-3, is EAGVVQSPRYKIIEKKQPVAFWCNPISGHNTLYWYLQNLGQGPELLIRYENEEAVDDSQLPKDRFSAERLKGVDSTLKIQPAELGDSAVYLCASSPGTGSTDTQYFGPGTRLTVL.

The rearrangement joins TRBV28 to TRBJ1-2; TRBD1 is a possible D gene (6 bases). The CDR3 loop spans 14 amino acids. With 3 bases removed from V and 4 bases from J, the gap between germline ends came to 12 bases. The germline gives CDR1 MDHEN, CDR2 SYDVKM. The DNA for the CDR3 is TGTGCCAGCAGTTTTAACGACAGGACCTATGGCTACACCTTC. This translates into CASSFNDRTYGYTF.

The table lists this clone with a few counts. The V gene is TRBV27, the J gene TRBJ1-5; D uncertain. Germline CDR1 is MNHEY and CDR2 is SMNVEV (reference sequence). This CDR3 spans 13 amino acids. Deletions cut 6 bases from V and 3 bases from J, with 9 bases between. DNA for the CDR3: TGTGCCAGCAGGGTTAGGCACAATCAGCCCCAGCATTTT. As protein: CASRVRHNQPQHF.

This chain links TRBV6-1 with TRBJ2-6; no firm D call. Germline CDR1 and CDR2: MNHNS and SASEGT. Deletions cut 4 bases from V and 0 bases from J, with 13 bases between. The CDR3 runs to 17 residues. The CDR3 sequence is CASSGGRTLSGANVLTF. DNA for the CDR3: TGTGCCAGCAGTGGCGGACGGACGCTCTCTGGGGCCAACGTCCTGACTTTC.

This sequence joins TRBV18 and TRBJ1-2; 11 nucleotides agree with TRBD1. V lost 8 bases and J lost 2; bases outside the gene matches: 4. Germline V gene sequence: CDR1 KGHSH, CDR2 LQKENI. The CDR3 runs 14 residues. This CDR3 reads CASIRDRGNYGYTF. The CDR3 nucleotides read TGTGCCAGCATCCGGGACAGGGGGAACTATGGCTACACCTTC.

The chain has TRBV5-4 and TRBJ2-7; 10 bases are shared with TRBD1. CDR3 length: 15 residues. Germline values: CDR1 SGHNT, CDR2 YYREEE (reference sequence). Trimming took 0 bases from V and 5 from J; bases not matched to a gene: 5. The CDR3 here is CASSLERQGANEQYF. The CDR3 coding sequence is TGTGCCAGCAGCTTGGAGCGACAGGGGGCGAACGAGCAGTACTTC.

This chain links TRBV14 with TRBJ2-2; D is uncertain. Germline loops: CDR1 SGHDN, CDR2 FVKESK. The CDR3 contains 14 residues. Trimming left V 1 base short and J 8 bases short, with 11 bases between. The CDR3 DNA is TGTGCCAGCAGCCAAGGCCTTGAGAGAGGGGAGCTGTTTTTT. Protein product: CASSQGLERGELFF.

Only one count was recorded for this clone. V is TRBV27 and J is TRBJ1-6; D gene ambiguous. This CDR3 is built from 13 residues. The V end was cut by 7 bases, the J end by 10 bases, with 14 bases between. Germline lookup yields CDR1 MNHEY and CDR2 SMNVEV (reference sequence). The CDR3: CASTYSGSSPLHF. CDR3 sequence (DNA): TGTGCCAGCACCTATTCCGGTTCATCACCCCTCCACTTT.

The genes are TRBV5-1 and TRBJ2-1, with D unresolved. V dropped 7 bases and J dropped 0 bases, with 8 bases sitting between them. Germline-derived CDR1 and CDR2 are SGHRS and YFSETQ. This CDR3 comprises 13 residues. The CDR3 bases are TGCGCCAGCGGCGACTTCTCCTACAATGAGCAGTTCTTC. This codes for CASGDFSYNEQFF.

The chain couples TRBV6-5 to TRBJ2-3; 12 bases line up with TRBD2. Germline loops: CDR1 MNHEY, CDR2 SVGAGI. This CDR3 has 16 residues. V dropped 0 bases and J dropped 7; count of bases not matched to a gene: 5. The CDR3 reads CASSYSTSGRRHTQYF. The CDR3 DNA reads as TGTGCCAGCAGTTACTCAACTAGCGGGAGGAGGCATACGCAGTATTTT.

A few counts support this clone. The genes are TRBV28 and TRBJ1-4; 8 nucleotides agree with TRBD1. Germline V gene sequence: CDR1 MDHEN, CDR2 SYDVKM. The CDR3 sequence is 14 residues long. V shed 5 bases and J 8 bases; nucleotides not matched to a gene: 7. The CDR3 spells CASSHRGREEKLFF. DNA for the CDR3: TGTGCCAGCAGTCACAGGGGGAGGGAAGAAAAACTGTTTTTT.

V gene TRBV6-5 combines with J gene TRBJ2-5, with D possibly TRBD1 on 5 matching bases. Trimming left V 2 bases short and J 2 bases short, with 15 bases between. Germline CDR1 is MNHEY and CDR2 is SVGAGI. This CDR3 spans 16 amino acids. CDR3 loop: CASSYGAGSNQETQYF. As DNA, the CDR3 is TGTGCCAGCAGTTACGGGGCAGGGTCTAATCAAGAGACCCAGTACTTC.

The V gene is TRBV3-1 (or the pseudogene TRBV3-2), the J gene TRBJ2-1; D possibly matches TRBD1 or TRBD2 (5 bases each). Germline assignment: CDR1 LGHDT and CDR2 YNNKEL (reference sequence). The CDR3 loop spans 17 amino acids. V gave up 1 base and J gave up 4 bases, with 17 bases separating them. In DNA, the CDR3 is TGTGCCAGCAGCCAAGGAGGGCTGGGGCTAGATTACAATGAGCAGTTCTTC. Its translation is CASSQGGLGLDYNEQFF.

The chain employs TRBV4-1 and TRBJ2-1, with D perhaps TRBD2 (5 bases). Germline CDR1 MGHRA, CDR2 YSYEKL. The CDR3 contains 16 residues. The V gene lost 3 bases and the J gene lost 4 bases, with 16 bases spanning the gap. In DNA form, the CDR3 reads TGCGCCAGCAGCCAGGTCCCTAGCTCCGGTTACAATGAGCAGTTCTTC. It encodes CASSQVPSSGYNEQFF.